This T cell receptor beta chain is drawn from a study of blood T cells in healthy people across ages. Through a sample-barcoded 5' primer and a J-beta primer mix, a second PCR was run for roughly 7 to 12 cycles. TCRdb analysed the 5' RACE reads with MiXCR anew, one entry per CDR3 protein. This table has approximately 1,000,000 distinct CDR3 sequences, around 43% appearing once. Sequencing input: blood. This clonotype was obtained from a woman aged 60-75 years in good health.

The CDR3 loop is CASSTGTGELFF. Written as DNA, the CDR3 is TGTGCCAGCAGCACTGGGACCGGGGAGCTGTTTTTT. V is TRBV7-3 and J is TRBJ2-2; D is unresolved. Per the germline V gene, CDR1 is SGHTA and CDR2 is FQGTGA. CDR3 length equals 12 residues. Deletions cut 5 bases from V and 5 bases from J, with 6 bases between.